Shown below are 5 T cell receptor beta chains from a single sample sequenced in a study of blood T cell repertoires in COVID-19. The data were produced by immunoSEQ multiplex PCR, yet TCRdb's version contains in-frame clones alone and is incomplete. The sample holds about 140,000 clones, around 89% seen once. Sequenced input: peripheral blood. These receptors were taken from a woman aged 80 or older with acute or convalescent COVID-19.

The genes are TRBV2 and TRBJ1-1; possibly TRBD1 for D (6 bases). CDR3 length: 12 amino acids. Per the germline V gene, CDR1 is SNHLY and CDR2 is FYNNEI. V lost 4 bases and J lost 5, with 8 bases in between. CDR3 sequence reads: CASSAGQTEAFF. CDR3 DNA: TGTGCCAGCAGTGCCGGACAGACTGAAGCTTTCTTT. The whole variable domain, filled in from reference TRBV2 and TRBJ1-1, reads EPEVTQTPSHQVTQMGQEVILRCVPISNHLYFYWYRQILGQKVEFLVSFYNNEISEKSEIFDDQFSVERPDGSNFTLKIRSTKLEDSAMYFCASSAGQTEAFFGQGTRLTVV.

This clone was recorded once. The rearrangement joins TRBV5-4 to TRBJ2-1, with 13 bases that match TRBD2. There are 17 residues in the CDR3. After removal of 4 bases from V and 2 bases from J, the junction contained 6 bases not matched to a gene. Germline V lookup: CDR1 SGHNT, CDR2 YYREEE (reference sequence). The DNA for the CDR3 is TGTGCCAGCAGCCGGACTAGCGGGGGCTCTACCTACAATGAGCAGTTCTTC. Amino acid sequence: CASSRTSGGSTYNEQFF.

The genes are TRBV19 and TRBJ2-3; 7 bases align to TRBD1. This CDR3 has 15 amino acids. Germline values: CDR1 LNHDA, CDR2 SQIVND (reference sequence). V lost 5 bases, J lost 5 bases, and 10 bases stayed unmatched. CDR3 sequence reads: CASSQQGTYRDTQYF. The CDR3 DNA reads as TGTGCCAGTAGTCAACAGGGGACCTACAGAGATACGCAGTATTTT.

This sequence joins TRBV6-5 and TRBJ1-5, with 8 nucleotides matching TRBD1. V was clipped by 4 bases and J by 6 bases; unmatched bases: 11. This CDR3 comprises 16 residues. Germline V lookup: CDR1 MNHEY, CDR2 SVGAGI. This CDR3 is CASSSQGAKTPQPQHF. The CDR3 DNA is TGTGCCAGCAGTTCGCAGGGGGCGAAGACTCCTCAGCCCCAGCATTTT.

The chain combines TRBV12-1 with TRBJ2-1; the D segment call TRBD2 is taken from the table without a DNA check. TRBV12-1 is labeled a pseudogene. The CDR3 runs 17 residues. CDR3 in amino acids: CASSSPGGAAPFNEQFF. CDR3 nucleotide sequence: TGTGCCAGCAGTTCCCCCGGGGGGGCGGCACCATTCAATGAGCAGTTCTTC.